The 25 T cell receptor beta chains reported below all come from one sample, sequenced in a study of CD8+CD57+ T cells in acquired aplastic anemia. Patients chosen for sequencing had CD8+CD57+ cells that had expanded, as shown by flow cytometry. Genomic DNA was employed as the template in profiling TCR beta VDJ and CDR3. One entry per CDR3 protein, called by TCRdb with MiXCR from the reads. This sample has about 180,000 distinct CDR3 sequences, with roughly 50% found just once. Sequences were obtained from sorted CD4+, CD8+, or CD8+CD57+ T cells (not recorded which) from PBMCs. The receptors were sampled from a human donor with aplastic anemia.

This clonotype appeared a few times. The gene calls are TRBV10-3 and TRBJ1-1; D not resolved. There are 13 residues in the CDR3. The germline V gene encodes CDR1 ENHRY and CDR2 SYGVKD. V was shortened by 8 bases and J by 1 base, with 11 bases between the two germline ends. CDR3 protein: CAIGWDANTEAFF. CDR3 nucleotide sequence: TGTGCCATCGGGTGGGATGCGAACACTGAAGCTTTCTTT.

Ten or more counts support this clonotype. This chain connects TRBV19 to TRBJ2-3, with 13 bases lining up with TRBD2. The CDR3 loop spans 16 amino acids. Germline lookup yields CDR1 LNHDA and CDR2 SQIVND (reference sequence). The trim removed 3 bases at V and 5 bases at J, leaving 5 bases unmatched. The CDR3 here is CASSITSGRAQDTQYF. CDR3 in DNA: TGTGCCAGTAGTATTACTAGCGGGAGGGCCCAAGATACGCAGTATTTT.

This clonotype was recorded a few times. The genes are TRBV29-1 and TRBJ2-5; D may be TRBD1 or TRBD2 (5 bases each). The CDR3 totals 14 residues. V was clipped by 4 bases and J by 2 bases, with 14 bases between them. Germline lookup yields CDR1 SQVTM and CDR2 ANQGSEA. The CDR3 coding sequence is TGCAGCGTTGTCGGGGCCACTAGTCAAGAGACCCAGTACTTC. Protein product: CSVVGATSQETQYF.

This clonotype was seen ten or more times. The J gene is TRBJ2-1, the V gene TRBV6-5, with 7 bases matching TRBD1. Germline CDR1 reads MNHEY; CDR2 reads SVGAGI. V was pared by 6 bases and J by 8 bases, with 4 bases of the junction left unmatched. This CDR3 has 12 amino acids. CDR3 DNA sequence: TGTGCCAGCAGGACAGGGTTGGATGAGCAGTTCTTC. It specifies CASRTGLDEQFF.

Many counts were recorded for this clonotype. The chain has TRBV5-4 and TRBJ2-6; weak D call: TRBD2 (5 bases). Looked up from germline, CDR1 is SGHNT and CDR2 is YYREEE (reference sequence). Trimming shortened V by 5 bases and J by 0 bases, and 12 bases separated the two germline ends. The length of the CDR3 is 16 residues. The CDR3 DNA reads as TGTGCCAGCAGTCCGACTACATCCTCTGGGGCCAACGTCCTGACTTTC. The encoded protein is CASSPTTSSGANVLTF.

The table lists this clonotype with many counts. V usage is TRBV19 and J usage is TRBJ2-2; no reliable D call. Germline V lookup: CDR1 LNHDA, CDR2 SQIVND (reference sequence). The CDR3 spans 13 residues. V was shortened by 3 bases and J by 5 bases, with 7 bases between the two germline ends. CDR3 DNA sequence: TGTGCCAGTAGTATCCTGGTAACCGGGGAGCTGTTTTTT. Encoded protein: CASSILVTGELFF.

This clonotype was observed a few times. The chain uses TRBV6-2 or TRBV6-3 and TRBJ2-3; 7 bases are a match to TRBD1. Germline V gene sequence: CDR1 MNHEY, CDR2 SVGEGT. The CDR3 has 16 residues. Trimming took 2 bases from V and 2 from J; bases not matched to a gene: 7. The CDR3 sequence is CASSYARGKVTDTQYF. The CDR3 coding sequence is TGTGCCAGCAGTTACGCCAGGGGGAAGGTCACAGATACGCAGTATTTT.

This clonotype is labeled medium-sized. The rearrangement joins TRBV20-1 to TRBJ1-5; no reliable D call. This CDR3 spans 12 amino acids. Germline CDR1 is DFQATT and CDR2 is SNEGSKA (reference sequence). Trimming removed 2 bases from V and 3 bases from J, with 5 bases in between. For the CDR3, the DNA is TGCAGTGCTAGACAGCCCAATCAGCCCCAGCATTTT. This encodes CSARQPNQPQHF.

This clonotype showed up many times. V is TRBV29-1 and J is TRBJ1-2; D is possibly TRBD1 (5 bases). V was cut by 4 bases and J by 7 bases, with 22 bases left in between. The CDR3 covers 15 residues. Germline lookup yields CDR1 SQVTM and CDR2 ANQGSEA. CDR3 nucleotides: TGCAGCGTTGTGACGGGACCGACCCCGACCAGTGGCTACACCTTC. Translating it yields CSVVTGPTPTSGYTF.

This sequence joins TRBV4-2 and TRBJ2-2; D is perhaps TRBD2 (6 bases). V gave up 4 bases and J gave up 5 bases, with 11 bases separating them. The CDR3 is made up of 14 amino acids. Germline V lookup: CDR1 LGHNA, CDR2 YNFKEQ. The CDR3 nucleotides read TGTGCCAGCAGCCCCCGACTAGATACCGGGGAGCTGTTTTTT. Residues: CASSPRLDTGELFF.

This clonotype is medium-sized. This chain links TRBV2 with TRBJ1-6; D unclear. CDR3 size: 13 residues. CDR1 SNHLY and CDR2 FYNNEI come from the germline V gene. V lost 3 bases to trimming and J lost 10 bases, with 10 bases between them. CDR3 DNA: TGTGCCAGCAGTGAGTGGAGAGGATCACCCCTCCACTTT. It specifies CASSEWRGSPLHF.

V and J are TRBV19 and TRBJ2-5; D is possibly TRBD1 (6 bases). Germline-derived CDR1 and CDR2 are LNHDA and SQIVND (reference sequence). CDR3 size: 15 residues. V lost 5 bases to trimming and J lost 4 bases, with 17 bases between them. The CDR3, as DNA: TGTGCCAGTAGTTTGGGACACCAACTCCGAGAGACCCAGTACTTC. It translates to CASSLGHQLRETQYF.

This clonotype came up once. The V call is TRBV6-5, the J call TRBJ1-5; 10 bases agree with TRBD1. V lost 4 bases to trimming and J lost 5 bases; unmatched junction nucleotides: 2. Germline V CDR1 and CDR2: MNHEY, SVGAGI. The CDR3 is 14 amino acids. CDR3 bases: TGTGCCAGCAGTTGGGACAGGGGTTATCAGCCCCAGCATTTT. Translation: CASSWDRGYQPQHF.

This sequence joins TRBV7-3 and TRBJ1-1; possible D gene TRBD1, 5 bases. There are 14 residues in the CDR3. From germline, CDR1 is SGHTA and CDR2 FQGTGA. The V end lost 3 bases, the J end lost 6 bases, and 14 bases lay between the germline ends. The CDR3 nucleotides are TGTGCCAGCAGCTTTGGGGCGGGAACTGCTGAAGCTTTCTTT. Protein: CASSFGAGTAEAFF.

This clonotype was detected only a few times. This rearrangement joins TRBV28 to TRBJ1-6; no firm D call. The germline V gene has CDR1 MDHEN and CDR2 SYDVKM. Deletions cut 3 bases from V and 7 bases from J, with 10 bases between. This CDR3 comprises 14 residues. DNA for the CDR3: TGTGCCAGCAGTTTGGGTGTAGGGAATTCACCCCTCCACTTT. It codes for CASSLGVGNSPLHF.

The CDR3 nucleotides are TGTGCCAGCAGTGATCCTGGGGCGGGAAACACCATATATTTT. Residues: CASSDPGAGNTIYF. The chain employs TRBV2 and TRBJ1-3, with D maybe TRBD1 (5 bases). The CDR3 is 14 residues long. The V and J ends lost 3 bases and 4 bases respectively, with 10 bases between them. The V gene's germline CDR1 is SNHLY and CDR2 FYNNEI.

J is TRBJ1-1 and V is TRBV29-1; D possibly corresponds to TRBD1 (6 bases). Trimming took 1 base from V and 11 from J, leaving 17 bases between them. CDR3 length: 13 amino acids. CDR1 SQVTM and CDR2 ANQGSEA come from the germline V gene. The DNA of the CDR3 is TGCAGCGTTGAAGGGGGGGGGCGTCGCACCGCTTTCTTT. This encodes CSVEGGGRRTAFF.

This clonotype was seen repeatedly, ten times or more. J is TRBJ2-7 and V is TRBV7-6; the D gene could be TRBD1 or TRBD2 (5 bases each). The V gene lost 5 bases and the J gene lost 7 bases, with 12 bases spanning the gap. This CDR3 is 12 amino acids long. The germline CDR1 and CDR2 sequences are SGHVS and FNYEAQ. The CDR3 bases are TGTGCCAGCAGCCGTCCATGGGGGGAGCAGTACTTC. Residues: CASSRPWGEQYF.

The genes are TRBV7-9 and TRBJ2-7; D not resolved. CDR3 size: 13 residues. The V gene's germline CDR1 is SEHNR and CDR2 FQNEAQ (reference sequence). Trimming stripped 5 bases from V and 2 bases from J, with 10 bases between. The CDR3 DNA sequence: TGTGCCAGCAGCCCTCCCCTGGCCTACGAGCAGTACTTC. This codes for CASSPPLAYEQYF.

The chain has TRBV9 and TRBJ2-1; D remains unclear. The CDR3 spans 14 residues. CDR1 is SGDLS and CDR2 is YYNGEE in the germline V gene. V lost 0 bases and J lost 1, with 5 bases in between. The CDR3 is CASSVGGSYNEQFF. The CDR3 DNA sequence: TGTGCCAGCAGCGTAGGGGGTTCCTACAATGAGCAGTTCTTC.

There are many counts of this clonotype. The chain combines TRBV7-8 with TRBJ1-2; possibly TRBD1 for D (5 bases). Trimming shortened V by 5 bases and J by 0 bases, and 13 bases separated the two germline ends. CDR1 SGHVS and CDR2 FQNEAQ come from the germline V gene. The length of the CDR3 is 15 residues. DNA for the CDR3: TGTGCCAGCAGCCCCGCCAGGGTTCCTAACTATGGCTACACCTTC. Protein: CASSPARVPNYGYTF. Drawing the rest from reference TRBV7-8 and TRBJ1-2, the complete variable domain is GAGVSQSPRYKVAKRGQDVALRCDPISGHVSLFWYQQALGQGPEFLTYFQNEAQLDKSGLPSDRFFAERPEGSVSTLKIQRTQQEDSAVYLCASSPARVPNYGYTFGSGTRLTVV.

V usage is TRBV2 and J usage is TRBJ1-5; a weak D match, TRBD1 (5 bases). The CDR3 consists of 15 residues. V was pared by 1 base and J by 8 bases, with 15 bases between. CDR1 is SNHLY and CDR2 is FYNNEI in the germline V gene. CDR3 DNA sequence: TGTGCCAGCAGTGAAGGGATTAGGGGTTTGGAGCCCCAGCATTTT. This codes for CASSEGIRGLEPQHF.

The rearrangement uses TRBV27 and TRBJ2-7, with D unresolved. V was shortened by 8 bases and J by 1 base, with 9 bases between the two germline ends. The length of the CDR3 is 12 residues. Germline CDR1 is MNHEY and CDR2 is SMNVEV (reference sequence). This CDR3 reads CASGGGSYEQYF. In DNA form, the CDR3 reads TGTGCCAGCGGCGGCGGATCCTACGAGCAGTACTTC.

The V call is TRBV24-1, the J call TRBJ2-3; D not certain. The V and J ends lost 8 bases and 9 bases respectively, with 2 bases between them. The CDR3 is 8 residues long. Germline-derived CDR1 and CDR2 are KGHDR and SFDVKD. CDR3 DNA: TGTGCCACCAACACGCAGTATTTT. This sequence encodes CATNTQYF.

This clonotype was counted ten times or more. V gene TRBV27 combines with J gene TRBJ1-6; D call uncertain. This CDR3 spans 13 amino acids. V was trimmed by 3 bases and J by 8 bases, leaving 8 bases between them. Germline CDR1 and CDR2: MNHEY and SMNVEV (reference sequence). CDR3: CASSFSQHSPLHF. CDR3 sequence (DNA): TGTGCCAGCAGTTTCAGTCAGCATTCACCCCTCCACTTT.